The subject of this entry is one T cell receptor (beta chain). Within its sample, this clone is medium-sized (0.01 to 0.1%). Its specific antigen is unknown. One junction end disagrees with the germline gene, perhaps due to a read error. This sample was taken from a study of T cell responses to AZD1222 COVID-19 vaccine (dated by TCRdb to about 2021). General notes on the study: Because spike-specific TCR depth and breadth did not differ between the two schedules, AZD1222 recipients who got a second dose at roughly 4 weeks were pooled with those who got a second dose at roughly 12 weeks. TCR sequencing was performed for 230 to 250 trial participants, of whom about 200 were given two doses of AZD1222 and approximately 25 were given two doses of MenACWY control vaccine. Trial participants were enrolled by age into subgroups of 18-55, 56-69 and 70-plus years, and roughly 150, 30 and 60 TCR-sequenced participants, respectively, were included in these subgroups. Overall results and qualifications from the work: Participants were mostly white British, with more females than males. The authors suggested clonal diversity may have been underestimated. After two AZD1222 doses, both the breadth and the depth of spike-specific TCRs were significantly higher than at day 0 and than in MenACWY recipients. In the small 56-69-year group, the increase in depth fell short of significance, most likely because of low power. Nearly half of unique spike-specific TCRs reportedly recognized epitopes outside regions mutated in the B.1.351 and B.1.1.7 variants. Because no day 14 peak-response samples were available, the repertoires could be characterized only after the peak T cell response. Conclusions about previously exposed vaccinees are limited because only 6 or 7 AZD1222 recipients were SARS-CoV-2 seropositive at baseline. CD4 TCRs associated with the vaccine covered the entire spike protein, and the dominant responses were in regions 160-218 and 743-854.

The CDR3 regions of human TCRbeta chains were analyzed by immunosequencing. From the authors' description of their analysis: TCRs in the repertoires were matched against a reference library of SARS-CoV-2-specific TCRs that had been generated with the MIRA antigen-specificity platform. Breadth was defined as the fraction of unique TCRs that were SARS-CoV-2-associated, and depth was defined as the fraction of total T cells that were SARS-CoV-2-associated. Using the MIRA data, each spike-specific TCR was assigned both to the spike region to which the TCR was reactive and to a CD4 or CD8 class. Log10-transformed breadth and depth values were compared by one-way ANOVA with Sidak's multiple comparisons tests. In TCRdb, the immuneACCESS table is reduced to in-frame sequences with V and J assigned. These tables do not hold every clone; where another copy was compared, an unresolved V gene accounts for under half, and the others remain unexplained. V and J calls and clone size follow that table, whereas D and trimming were derived from the DNA. For this sample the table gives about 170,000 clones, of which 90% were detected only once. The ten largest make up approximately 1.5% of the sample.

This specimen's time point label, interpreted: baseline before first vaccination. Samples from vaccinated people were obtained from the UK trials COV001 and COV002, which included a single-blind randomized controlled phase 2/3 trial of AZD1222 (ChAdOx1 nCoV-19) in healthy adults. Trial participant PBMC samples were collected at day 0 and day 28 after the second dose for TCRbeta chain sequencing. CDR1 MNHEY and CDR2 SVGAGI are derived from the germline V gene. Counted from cysteine to phenylalanine, this CDR3 has 13 amino acids. Only CDR3 DNA is held: 39 bases, read in frame from base 1. The sequence derives from an adult in good health. The source material was peripheral blood, sampled on day 0 of AZD1222 vaccination. The chain was built from TRBV6-5 and TRBJ2-5, with a tentative D gene TRBD2 over 6 matching bases. The CDR3 sequence is CASTQGEVEAQYF. Here is the DNA: TGTGCCAGCACCCAAGGGGAGGTAGAGGCCCAGTACTTC.